Below are 13 T cell receptor beta chains sequenced from a single sample in a study of early T cells in non-severe SARS-CoV-2 infection. Using its own MiXCR run on the 5' RACE reads, TCRdb lists one record per CDR3 protein. The table has approximately 66,000 distinct CDR3 sequences, around 13% seen once. Sequencing was performed on whole blood. The source of these receptors is an adult who was a healthcare worker with PCR-confirmed SARS-CoV-2 infection or an uninfected control (not recorded which).

This clonotype was observed at least ten times. The chain uses TRBV24-1 and TRBJ1-5; D remains unclear. CDR1 and CDR2 from the germline V gene are KGHDR and SFDVKD. The V end was cut by 1 base, the J end by 4 bases, with 4 bases between. CDR3 length: 13 amino acids. The CDR3 sequence is CATSDFGNQPQHF. CDR3 in DNA: TGTGCCACCAGTGATTTTGGGAATCAGCCCCAGCATTTT.

This chain connects TRBV12-3 or TRBV12-4 to TRBJ2-2; D remains unclear. Trimming stripped 6 bases from V and 10 bases from J, with 12 bases between. The CDR3 totals 12 residues. This chain's CDR3 is CASSPQWSELFF. The CDR3 DNA reads TGTGCCAGCAGCCCTCAATGGTCGGAGCTGTTTTTT.

The rearrangement links TRBV28 to TRBJ2-1; tentatively, D is TRBD2 (5 bases). The CDR3 runs to 11 residues. Per germline, CDR1 MDHEN and CDR2 SYDVKM. Trimming stripped 7 bases from V and 10 bases from J, with 11 bases between. The CDR3 DNA reads as TGTGCCAGCATCTCCCGAGGGGAGCAGTTCTTC. Amino acid sequence: CASISRGEQFF.

Ten or more counts support this clonotype. The chain couples TRBV12-3 or TRBV12-4 to TRBJ2-1, with TRBD2 matching 9 bases. CDR3 size: 16 residues. V lost 4 bases, J lost 7 bases, and 11 bases stayed unmatched. Here the CDR3 reads CASSSLSRGGLNEQFF. Here the CDR3 DNA reads TGTGCCAGCAGTTCCCTTTCGCGGGGGGGCCTGAATGAGCAGTTCTTC.

V usage is TRBV5-1 and J usage is TRBJ2-5; no definite D call. This CDR3 is 12 amino acids long. The germline V and J ends were trimmed by 4 bases and 2 bases, with 6 bases remaining between them. Germline values: CDR1 SGHRS, CDR2 YFSETQ. The CDR3 here is CASSPEQETQYF. The CDR3 DNA sequence: TGCGCCAGCAGCCCCGAACAAGAGACCCAGTACTTC.

This chain joins TRBV5-1 and TRBJ2-2; D not certain. CDR1 is SGHRS, CDR2 YFSETQ, per germline. This CDR3 spans 17 amino acids. Trimming stripped 4 bases from V and 5 bases from J, with 21 bases between. CDR3 amino acids: CASSPSPILRGTGELFF. The CDR3 bases are TGCGCCAGCAGCCCCTCCCCGATACTTCGTGGGACCGGGGAGCTGTTTTTT.

The chain recombines TRBV6-4 with TRBJ2-3; tentatively, D is TRBD2 (5 bases). The CDR3 is 14 amino acids. V was clipped by 3 bases and J by 2 bases, with 9 bases between them. Per the germline V gene, CDR1 is MRHNA and CDR2 is SNTAGT. This CDR3 reads CASSERTDTDTQYF. The DNA for the CDR3 is TGTGCCAGCAGTGAGCGGACTGACACAGATACGCAGTATTTT.

The chain joins TRBV24-1 to TRBJ2-3, with D tentatively TRBD1 or TRBD2 (6 bases each). Trimming removed 12 bases from V and 0 bases from J, with 15 bases in between. CDR3 length: 14 amino acids. Per the germline V gene, CDR1 is KGHDR and CDR2 is SFDVKD. CDR3 coding DNA: TGTGCCGCGGGCGGGACACCTAGCACAGATACGCAGTATTTT. Amino acids: CAAGGTPSTDTQYF.

This clonotype was found a few times. The chain is built from TRBV5-6 and TRBJ2-7, with D uncertain. CDR3 size: 15 residues. Trimming removed 0 bases from V and 3 bases from J, with 13 bases in between. Germline CDR1 reads SGHDT; CDR2 reads YYEEEE. In DNA, the CDR3 is TGTGCCAGCAGCTTGGTAGGTTCAGGACGCTACGAGCAGTACTTC. This codes for CASSLVGSGRYEQYF. Combining the CDR3 with reference TRBV5-6 and TRBJ2-7 gives the whole variable domain DAGVTQSPTHLIKTRGQQVTLRCSPKSGHDTVSWYQQALGQGPQFIFQYYEEEERQRGNFPDRFSGHQFPNYSSELNVNALLLGDSALYLCASSLVGSGRYEQYFGPGTRLTVT.

This clonotype was seen many times. The V and J genes are TRBV5-1 and TRBJ2-5, with D maybe TRBD1 (6 bases). The length of the CDR3 is 15 residues. Germline assignment: CDR1 SGHRS and CDR2 YFSETQ. V lost 4 bases to trimming and J lost 5 bases, with 18 bases between them. CDR3 protein: CASSSTTGSIETQYF. As DNA, the CDR3 is TGCGCCAGCAGCAGCACGACAGGTTCCATCGAGACCCAGTACTTC. The whole variable domain, remainder taken from reference TRBV5-1 and TRBJ2-5, is KAGVTQTPRYLIKTRGQQVTLSCSPISGHRSVSWYQQTPGQGLQFLFEYFSETQRNKGNFPGRFSGRQFSNSRSEMNVSTLELGDSALYLCASSSTTGSIETQYFGPGTRLLVL.

The V call is TRBV6-6, the J call TRBJ2-3; D remains ambiguous. V lost 5 bases and J 2 bases, leaving 11 bases between the germline ends. The CDR3 spans 14 residues. CDR1 is MNHNY and CDR2 is SVGAGI in the germline V gene (reference sequence). The CDR3 loop reads CASSQPPPTDTQYF. The CDR3 region has the DNA TGTGCCAGCAGTCAACCTCCACCCACAGATACGCAGTATTTT.

The chain's CDR3 is CASRTTVHEQYF. The CDR3 region has the DNA TGTGCCAGCAGAACGACAGTGCACGAGCAGTACTTC. The chain links TRBV11-2 to TRBJ2-7, with D possibly matching TRBD1 (5 bases). CDR1 and CDR2 from the germline V gene are SGHAT and FQNNGV. This CDR3 has 12 amino acids. Trimming removed 6 bases at V and 5 bases at J, with 11 bases between. Drawing the rest from reference TRBV11-2 and TRBJ2-7, the complete variable domain is EAGVAQSPRYKIIEKRQSVAFWCNPISGHATLYWYQQILGQGPKLLIQFQNNGVVDDSQLPKDRFSAERLKGVDSTLKIQPAKLEDSAVYLCASRTTVHEQYFGPGTRLTVT.

This clonotype appeared many times. The rearrangement joins TRBV5-1 to TRBJ2-5; 7 nucleotides agree with TRBD2. Germline V lookup: CDR1 SGHRS, CDR2 YFSETQ. The J segment lost 5 bases and the V segment lost 1 base, leaving 8 bases of the junction unmatched. The CDR3 is made up of 15 amino acids. The CDR3 is CASSLSPGGGETQYF. In nucleotides, the CDR3 is TGCGCCAGCAGCTTGAGTCCGGGAGGTGGGGAGACCCAGTACTTC.